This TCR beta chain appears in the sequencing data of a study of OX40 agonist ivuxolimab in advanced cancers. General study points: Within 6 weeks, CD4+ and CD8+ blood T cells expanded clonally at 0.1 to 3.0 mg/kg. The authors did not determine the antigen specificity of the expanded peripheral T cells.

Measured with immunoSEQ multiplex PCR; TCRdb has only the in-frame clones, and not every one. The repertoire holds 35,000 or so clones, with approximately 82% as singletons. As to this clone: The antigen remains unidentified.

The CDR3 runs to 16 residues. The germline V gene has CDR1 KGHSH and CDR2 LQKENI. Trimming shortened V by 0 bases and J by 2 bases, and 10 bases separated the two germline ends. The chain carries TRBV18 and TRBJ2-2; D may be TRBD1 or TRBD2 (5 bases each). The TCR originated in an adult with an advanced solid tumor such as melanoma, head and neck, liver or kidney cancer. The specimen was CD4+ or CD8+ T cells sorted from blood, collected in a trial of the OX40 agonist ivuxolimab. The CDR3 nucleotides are TGTGCCAGCTCACCACCTGGGACGGGTAACACCGGGGAGCTGTTTTTT. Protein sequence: CASSPPGTGNTGELFF.